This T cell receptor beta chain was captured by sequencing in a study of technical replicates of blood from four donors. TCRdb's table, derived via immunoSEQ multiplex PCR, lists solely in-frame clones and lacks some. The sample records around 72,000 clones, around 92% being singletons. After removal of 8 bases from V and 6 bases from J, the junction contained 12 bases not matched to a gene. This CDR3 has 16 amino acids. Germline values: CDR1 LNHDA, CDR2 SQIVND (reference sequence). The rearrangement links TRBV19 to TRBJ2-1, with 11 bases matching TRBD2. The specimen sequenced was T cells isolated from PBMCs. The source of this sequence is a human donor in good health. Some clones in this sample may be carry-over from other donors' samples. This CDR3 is CASSVSGRAMLNEQFF. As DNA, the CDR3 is TGTGCCAGTTCGGTTAGCGGGAGGGCGATGCTCAATGAGCAGTTCTTC. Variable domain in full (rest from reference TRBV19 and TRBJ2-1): DGGITQSPKYLFRKEGQNVTLSCEQNLNHDAMYWYRQDPGQGLRLIYYSQIVNDFQKGDIAEGYSVSREKKESFPLTVTSAQKNPTAFYLCASSVSGRAMLNEQFFGPGTRLTVL.